The clone carrying this T cell receptor beta chain was seen a few times. Germline V lookup: CDR1 LGHNA, CDR2 YNFKEQ. The germline V and J ends were trimmed by 3 bases and 10 bases, with 16 bases remaining between them. CDR3 size: 15 residues. The sample is drawn from a study of T cells of healthy individuals. A single record per CDR3 protein comes from TCRdb applying MiXCR to the 5' RACE reads. The sample carries about 53,000 distinct CDR3 sequences, about 15% recorded once. This receptor was identified in a human donor in good health. The rearrangement uses TRBV4-2 and TRBJ1-6; no clear D gene. Here the CDR3 reads CASSQTQPGRSPLHF. CDR3 sequence (DNA): TGTGCCAGCAGCCAGACTCAGCCCGGTCGCTCACCCCTCCACTTT.